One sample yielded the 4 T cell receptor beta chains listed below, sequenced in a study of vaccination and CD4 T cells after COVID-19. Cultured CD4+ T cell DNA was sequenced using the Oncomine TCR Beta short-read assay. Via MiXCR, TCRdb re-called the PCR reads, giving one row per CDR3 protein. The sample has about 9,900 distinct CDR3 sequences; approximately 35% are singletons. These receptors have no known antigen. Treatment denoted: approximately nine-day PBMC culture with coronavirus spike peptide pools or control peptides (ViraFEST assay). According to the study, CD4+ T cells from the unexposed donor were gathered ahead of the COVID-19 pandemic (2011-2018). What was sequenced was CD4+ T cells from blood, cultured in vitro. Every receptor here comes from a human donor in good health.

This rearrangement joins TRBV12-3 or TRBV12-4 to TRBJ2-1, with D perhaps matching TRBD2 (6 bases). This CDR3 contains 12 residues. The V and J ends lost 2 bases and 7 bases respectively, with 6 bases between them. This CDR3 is CASSLRENEQFF. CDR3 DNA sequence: TGTGCCAGCAGTTTACGGGAGAATGAGCAGTTCTTC.

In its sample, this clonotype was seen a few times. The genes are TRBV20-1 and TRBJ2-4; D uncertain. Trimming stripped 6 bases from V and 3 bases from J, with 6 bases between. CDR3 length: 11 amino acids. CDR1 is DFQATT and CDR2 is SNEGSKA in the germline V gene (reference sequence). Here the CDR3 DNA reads TGCAGTGCGGGCAGCAAAAACATTCAGTACTTC. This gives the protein CSAGSKNIQYF.

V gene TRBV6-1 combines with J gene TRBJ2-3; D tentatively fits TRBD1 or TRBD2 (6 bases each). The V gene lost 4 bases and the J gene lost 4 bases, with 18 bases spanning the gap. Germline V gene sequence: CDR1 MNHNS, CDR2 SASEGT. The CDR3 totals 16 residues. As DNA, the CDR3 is TGTGCCAGCAGTGTATTGGGGGGCGGGCCGTCAGATACGCAGTATTTT. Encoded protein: CASSVLGGGPSDTQYF.

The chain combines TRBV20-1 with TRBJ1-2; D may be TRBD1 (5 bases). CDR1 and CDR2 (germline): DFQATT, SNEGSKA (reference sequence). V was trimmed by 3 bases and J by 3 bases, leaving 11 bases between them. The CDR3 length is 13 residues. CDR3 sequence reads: CSASNGGDYGYTF. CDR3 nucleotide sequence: TGCAGTGCTAGTAACGGGGGGGACTATGGCTACACCTTC.